The source of this TCR beta chain is a study of graft-versus-host responses after intestinal transplantation. Study as a whole: Recipients underwent multivisceral, liver-intestinal, or isolated intestinal transplants. Every recipient underwent anti-thymocyte globulin induction, then tacrolimus and steroids for two to three years. Study-level points and caveats: Allografts of patients with graft-donor T cell macrochimerism showed high graft-versus-host to host-versus-graft clone ratios. There were GvH clones found in recipient marrow, and some of them appeared first in ileum or blood.

Generated by immunoSEQ multiplex PCR, the TCRdb table keeps only in-frame clones and is missing some. The sample lists about 40,000 clones, roughly 89% seen once, with 2% to 2.5% in the top ten. V was trimmed by 0 bases and J by 3 bases, leaving 9 bases between them. Germline V lookup: CDR1 LNHNV, CDR2 YYDKDF (reference sequence). The CDR3 runs 14 residues. To note about this clone: Its target is unknown.

This TCR was sampled from a human patient who received an intestinal transplant, so some T cells may come from the graft donor. Source: PBMCs, taken 314 days after intestinal transplant. The chain is built from TRBV15 and TRBJ2-7; a weak D match, TRBD2 (5 bases). CDR3 coding DNA: TGTGCCACCAGCAGAGATCTCGGAGGCTACGAGCAGTACTTC. Protein product: CATSRDLGGYEQYF.